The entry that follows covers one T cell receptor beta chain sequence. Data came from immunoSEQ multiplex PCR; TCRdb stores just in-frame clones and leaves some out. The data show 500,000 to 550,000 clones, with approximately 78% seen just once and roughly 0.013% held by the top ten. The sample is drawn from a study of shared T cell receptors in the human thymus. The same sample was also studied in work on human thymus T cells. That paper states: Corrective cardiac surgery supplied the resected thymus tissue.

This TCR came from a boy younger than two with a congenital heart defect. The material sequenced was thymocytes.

In DNA, the CDR3 is TGTGCCAGCAGTTGGGGGCCCACAGATACGCAGTATTTT. Translated: CASSWGPTDTQYF. The chain combines TRBV27 with TRBJ2-3; tentatively, D is TRBD1 (6 bases). CDR1 is MNHEY, CDR2 SMNVEV, per germline (reference sequence). The ends were cut back, 4 bases at V and 2 bases at J, with 7 bases in the middle. The CDR3 length is 13 residues.